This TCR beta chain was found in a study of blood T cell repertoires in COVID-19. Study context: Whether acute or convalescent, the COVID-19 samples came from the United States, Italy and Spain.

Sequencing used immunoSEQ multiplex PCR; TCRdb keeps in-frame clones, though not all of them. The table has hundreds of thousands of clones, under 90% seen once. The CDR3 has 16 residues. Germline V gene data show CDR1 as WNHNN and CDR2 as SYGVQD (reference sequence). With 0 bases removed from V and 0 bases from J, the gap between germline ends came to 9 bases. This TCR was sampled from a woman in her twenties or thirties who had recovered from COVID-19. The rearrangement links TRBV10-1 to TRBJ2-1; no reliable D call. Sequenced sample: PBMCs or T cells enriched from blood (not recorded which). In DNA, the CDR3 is TGCGCCAGCAGTGAGTCCGAGGATCTCTCCTACAATGAGCAGTTCTTC. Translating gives CASSESEDLSYNEQFF.